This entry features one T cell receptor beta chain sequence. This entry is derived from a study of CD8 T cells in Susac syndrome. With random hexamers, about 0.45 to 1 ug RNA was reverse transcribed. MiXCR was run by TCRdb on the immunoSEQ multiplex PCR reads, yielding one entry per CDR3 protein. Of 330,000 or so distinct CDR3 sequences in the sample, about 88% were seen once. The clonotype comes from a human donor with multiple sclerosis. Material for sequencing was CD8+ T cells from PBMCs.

The CDR3 region is CSATPGTSGYNEQFF. The DNA for the CDR3 is TGCAGTGCTACGCCCGGGACTAGCGGCTACAATGAGCAGTTCTTC. The V gene is TRBV20-1, the J gene TRBJ2-1, with 11 positions matching TRBD2. CDR1 DFQATT and CDR2 SNEGSKA come from the germline V gene (reference sequence). This CDR3 has 15 residues. The trim removed 4 bases at V and 3 bases at J, leaving 5 bases unmatched.